This is a list of T cell receptor beta chains from one sample in a study of T cell responses to AZD1222 COVID-19 vaccine. Profiling relied on immunoSEQ multiplex PCR, and the TCRdb table lists in-frame clones only, not all of them. The profile shows around 200,000 clones, 85% to 95% of them singletons. The sample here was peripheral blood, taken 28 days after the second AZD1222 dose. These receptors were taken from an adult who received the AZD1222 COVID-19 vaccine. Both conserved end residues are part of each CDR3. D genes are given only for firm matches. Size is stated for part of the rows, as once, few or many counts, or as a class when the clone is expanded.

v_call	j_call	d_call	clone_size	cdr3_aa	cdr3_nt
TRBV2	TRBJ1-2	.	once	CASSESVVAYGYTF	TGTGCCAGCAGTGAATCCGTTGTGGCTTATGGCTACACCTTC
TRBV27	TRBJ1-1	.	.	CASRLVWAGDTEAFF	TGTGCCAGCAGACTAGTATGGGCAGGTGACACTGAAGCTTTCTTT
TRBV5-4	TRBJ2-1	TRBD1	.	CASSWGTGQGYNEQFF	TGTGCCAGCAGCTGGGGAACGGGACAGGGATACAATGAGCAGTTCTTC
TRBV24-1	TRBJ1-2	TRBD1	.	CATSDTGGGNYGYTF	TGTGCCACCAGTGATACAGGGGGGGGTAACTATGGCTACACCTTC
TRBV4-1	TRBJ1-5	TRBD1	.	CASSQPGGRGNQPQHF	TGCGCCAGCAGCCAACCAGGGGGCAGGGGCAATCAGCCCCAGCATTTT
TRBV28	TRBJ1-1	.	few	CASSPLQGLNTEAFF	TGTGCCAGCAGTCCCCTACAGGGCCTGAACACTGAAGCTTTCTTT
TRBV3-1/TRBV3-2	TRBJ2-3	TRBD2	.	CASSQREAADTQYF	TGTGCCAGCAGCCAGCGGGAGGCAGCAGATACGCAGTATTTT
TRBV7-9	TRBJ1-2	.	.	CASSHSSGYTF	TGTGCCAGCAGTCACAGTTCGGGCTACACCTTC
TRBV5-6	TRBJ1-5	TRBD1	.	CASSPGQGARQPQHF	TGTGCCAGCAGCCCGGGACAGGGGGCTCGACAGCCCCAGCATTTT
TRBV28	TRBJ2-2	TRBD1	.	CASSFPSGTGYTGELFF	TGTGCCAGCAGTTTCCCCTCCGGGACAGGGTACACCGGGGAGCTGTTTTTT